Listed here are 7 T cell receptor beta chains from one sample, sequenced in a study of CXCR3-negative and CXCR3-positive naive CD8 T cells. Study-level results: CXCR3-expressing naive cells carried TRB CDR3s more hydrophobic than those of CXCR3-negative naive cells.

Antigen specificity for these receptors is unknown. 5' RACE that incorporated UMI labels was used to prepare the TRB cDNA libraries. Each CDR3 protein gets one entry in TCRdb, which reprocessed the 5' RACE reads and gives no DNA. Recorded for this sample: tens of thousands of distinct CDR3 sequences. Sample: naive CXCR3+ CD8+ T cells from blood. Indicated subset: CD45RO-CCR7+CD27+CD95- naive CD8+ T cells expressing CXCR3 (TNR3+). These receptors originate from a human donor in good health. Some clones in this sample may be carry-over from other donors' samples.

V is TRBV15 and J is TRBJ1-4; TCRdb calls TRBD1, which cannot be checked without DNA. This CDR3 is 19 amino acids long. Germline CDR1 and CDR2: LNHNV and YYDKDF (reference sequence). Here the CDR3 reads CATSRDGNSYQTDGEKLFF. The complete variable domain, with remaining parts taken from reference TRBV15 and TRBJ1-4, reads DAMVIQNPRYQVTQFGKPVTLSCSQTLNHNVMYWYQQKSSQAPKLLFHYYDKDFNNEADTPDNFQSRRPNTSFCFLDIRSPGLGDTAMYLCATSRDGNSYQTDGEKLFFGSGTQLSVL.

The chain employs TRBV7-6 and TRBJ1-2; TCRdb gives TRBD1 as the D gene, but with no DNA this cannot be confirmed. The CDR3 is 15 amino acids. Germline loops: CDR1 SGHVS, CDR2 FNYEAQ. This chain's CDR3 is CASSASTGAGYGYTF.

The chain combines TRBV5-1 with TRBJ1-1; TCRdb proposes TRBD1, but this gene call is untestable without DNA. CDR3 length: 12 residues. Germline assignment: CDR1 SGHRS and CDR2 YFSETQ. The CDR3 protein is CASSPPGPEAFF.

The CDR3 here is CATTDGYEQYF. The chain carries TRBV24-1 and TRBJ2-7. The CDR3 has 11 amino acids. From germline, CDR1 is KGHDR and CDR2 SFDVKD.

This sequence joins TRBV28 and TRBJ2-6; absent DNA, TCRdb's TRBD2 call cannot be checked. This CDR3 is built from 17 residues. Germline assignment: CDR1 MDHEN and CDR2 SYDVKM. This CDR3 reads CASSDQERYSGANVLTF.

The gene calls are TRBV7-8 and TRBJ2-2; TCRdb returns TRBD2, unconfirmable since there is no DNA. Germline V gene lookup returns CDR1 SGHVS and CDR2 FQNEAQ. The CDR3 is made up of 16 amino acids. The CDR3 sequence: CASSPHMGPPGGELFF.

The chain recombines TRBV6-2 or TRBV6-3 with TRBJ2-5; the D call of TRBD2 rests on TCRdb alone, since no DNA is present to check it. Germline CDR1 is MNHEY and CDR2 is SVGEGT. The CDR3 runs to 16 residues. Here the CDR3 reads CASSPRTSGGKETQYF.